This TCR beta chain emerged from a study of T-cell reconstitution after alpha-beta-depleted transplantation in children. Using unique molecular identifiers, the investigators prepared the TCRbeta library. TCRdb analysed the PCR reads with MiXCR anew, one entry per CDR3 protein. The table shows about 31,000 distinct CDR3 sequences, with around 6% occurring only once. A few counts support this clonotype. What it binds is unknown. Trimming pared 3 bases from V and 4 bases from J, leaving 19 bases between. Germline assignment: CDR1 SGHAT and CDR2 FQDESV (reference sequence). CDR3 length equals 18 residues. Study-level points and caveats: After transplant, at about two months, alpha-beta T cells were reportedly derived from several hundred expanded graft clones.

The specimen comprised peripheral blood, sampled 60 days after TCRalphabeta/CD19-depleted stem cell transplant. The chain couples TRBV11-1 to TRBJ2-6, with a possible D match to TRBD1 (5 bases). The clonotype was recovered from a child younger than two who had a stem cell transplant for acute myeloid leukemia, so the T cells may come from the graft donor. CDR3 sequence: CASSLTVRPSGGANVLTF. Written as DNA, the CDR3 is TGTGCCAGCAGCTTGACAGTACGGCCCTCAGGAGGGGCCAACGTCCTGACTTTC. The variable domain in full, completed from reference TRBV11-1 and TRBJ2-6, reads EAEVAQSPRYKITEKSQAVAFWCDPISGHATLYWYRQILGQGPELLVQFQDESVVDDSQLPKDRFSAERLKGVDSTLKIQPAELGDSAMYLCASSLTVRPSGGANVLTFGAGSRLTVL.